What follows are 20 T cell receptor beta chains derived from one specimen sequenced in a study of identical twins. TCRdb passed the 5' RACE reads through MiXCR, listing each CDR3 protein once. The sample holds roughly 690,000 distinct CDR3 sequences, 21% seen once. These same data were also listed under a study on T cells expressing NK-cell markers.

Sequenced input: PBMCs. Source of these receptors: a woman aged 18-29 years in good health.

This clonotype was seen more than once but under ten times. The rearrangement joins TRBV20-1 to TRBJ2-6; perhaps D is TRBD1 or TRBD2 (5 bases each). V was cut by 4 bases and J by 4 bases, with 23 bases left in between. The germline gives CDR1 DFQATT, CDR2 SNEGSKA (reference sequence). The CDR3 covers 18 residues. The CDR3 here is CSATVLGALDPGANVLTF. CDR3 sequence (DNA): TGCAGTGCTACCGTTCTCGGGGCGCTTGATCCGGGGGCCAACGTCCTGACTTTC.

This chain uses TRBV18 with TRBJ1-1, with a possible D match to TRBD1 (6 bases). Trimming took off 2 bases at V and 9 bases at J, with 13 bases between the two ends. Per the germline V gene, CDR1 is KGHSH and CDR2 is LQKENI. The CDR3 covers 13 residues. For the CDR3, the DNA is TGTGCCAGCTCACCAAAAGAGACAGGAAAAGCTTTCTTT. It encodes CASSPKETGKAFF.

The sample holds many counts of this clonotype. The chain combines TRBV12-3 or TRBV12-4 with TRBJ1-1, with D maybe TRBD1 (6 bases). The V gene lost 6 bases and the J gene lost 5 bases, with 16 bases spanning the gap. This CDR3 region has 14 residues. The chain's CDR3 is CASSTKGGLTEAFF. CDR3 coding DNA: TGTGCCAGCAGCACGAAGGGGGGGTTGACTGAAGCTTTCTTT.

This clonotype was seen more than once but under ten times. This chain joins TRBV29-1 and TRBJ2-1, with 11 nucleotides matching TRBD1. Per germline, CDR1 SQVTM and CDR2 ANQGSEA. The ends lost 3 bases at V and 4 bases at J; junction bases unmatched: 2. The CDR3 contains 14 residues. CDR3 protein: CSVDGTGGYNEQFF. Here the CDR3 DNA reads TGCAGCGTTGACGGGACAGGGGGATACAATGAGCAGTTCTTC.

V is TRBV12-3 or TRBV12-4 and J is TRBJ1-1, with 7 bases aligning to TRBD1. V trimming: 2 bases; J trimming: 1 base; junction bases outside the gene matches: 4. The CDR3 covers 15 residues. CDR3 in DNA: TGTGCCAGCAGTTTAATGGACAGGCAGAACACTGAAGCTTTCTTT. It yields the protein CASSLMDRQNTEAFF.

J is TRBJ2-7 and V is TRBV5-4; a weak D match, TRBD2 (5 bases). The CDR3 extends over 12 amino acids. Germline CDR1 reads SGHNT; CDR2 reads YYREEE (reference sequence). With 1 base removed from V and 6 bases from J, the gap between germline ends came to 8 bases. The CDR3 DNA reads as TGTGCCAGCAGCTTGCCAGCGGCCGAGCAGTACTTC. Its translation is CASSLPAAEQYF.

The CDR3 sequence: CASSLDLDQPQHF. CDR3 nucleotides: TGTGCCAGCAGCTTAGATCTTGATCAGCCCCAGCATTTT. The rearrangement links TRBV11-2 to TRBJ1-5; unclear D gene. Trimming cost V 0 bases and J 5 bases, with 5 bases left between them. Germline-derived CDR1 and CDR2 are SGHAT and FQNNGV. CDR3 length equals 13 residues.

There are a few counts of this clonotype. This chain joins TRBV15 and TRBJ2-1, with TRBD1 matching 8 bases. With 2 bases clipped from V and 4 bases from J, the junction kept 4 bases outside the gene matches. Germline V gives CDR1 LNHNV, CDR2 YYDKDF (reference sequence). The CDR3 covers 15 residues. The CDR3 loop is CATSRPGTGYNEQFF. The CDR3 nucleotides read TGTGCCACCAGCAGACCCGGGACAGGTTACAATGAGCAGTTCTTC.

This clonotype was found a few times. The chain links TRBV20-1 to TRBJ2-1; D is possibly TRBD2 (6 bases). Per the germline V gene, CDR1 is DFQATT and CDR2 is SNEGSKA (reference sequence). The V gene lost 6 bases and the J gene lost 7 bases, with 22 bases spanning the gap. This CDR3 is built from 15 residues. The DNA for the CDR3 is TGCAGTGCCCCATACGGGACGGGAGTTCAGAATGAGCAGTTCTTC. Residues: CSAPYGTGVQNEQFF.

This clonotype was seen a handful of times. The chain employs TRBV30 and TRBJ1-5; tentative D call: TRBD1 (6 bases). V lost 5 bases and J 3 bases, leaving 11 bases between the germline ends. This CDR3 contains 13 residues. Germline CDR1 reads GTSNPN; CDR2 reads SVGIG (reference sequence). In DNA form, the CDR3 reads TGTGCCTGGGCTACAGGGTACAATCAGCCCCAGCATTTT. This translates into CAWATGYNQPQHF. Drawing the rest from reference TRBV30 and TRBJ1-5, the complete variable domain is SQTIHQWPATLVQPVGSPLSLECTVEGTSNPNLYWYRQAAGRGLQLLFYSVGIGQISSEVPQNLSASRPQDRQFILSSKKLLLSDSGFYLCAWATGYNQPQHFGDGTRLSIL.

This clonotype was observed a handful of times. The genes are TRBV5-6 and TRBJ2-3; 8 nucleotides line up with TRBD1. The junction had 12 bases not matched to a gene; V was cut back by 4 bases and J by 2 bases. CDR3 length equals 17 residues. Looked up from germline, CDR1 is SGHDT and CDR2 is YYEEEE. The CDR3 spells CASSMGLKDRDTDTQYF. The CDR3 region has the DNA TGTGCCAGCAGCATGGGGTTGAAGGACAGGGACACAGATACGCAGTATTTT.

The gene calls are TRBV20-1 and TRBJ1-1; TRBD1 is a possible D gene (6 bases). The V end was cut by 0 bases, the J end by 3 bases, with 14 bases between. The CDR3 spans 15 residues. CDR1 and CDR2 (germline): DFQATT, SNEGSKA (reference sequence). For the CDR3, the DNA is TGCAGTGCTAGAGATAGGGGGGCGTGGTACACTGAAGCTTTCTTT. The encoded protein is CSARDRGAWYTEAFF.

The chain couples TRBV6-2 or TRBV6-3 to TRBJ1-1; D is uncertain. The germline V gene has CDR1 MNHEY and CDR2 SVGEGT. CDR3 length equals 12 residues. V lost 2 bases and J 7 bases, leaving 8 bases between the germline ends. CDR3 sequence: CASSYRNHEAFF. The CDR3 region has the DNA TGTGCCAGCAGTTACAGAAACCATGAAGCTTTCTTT.

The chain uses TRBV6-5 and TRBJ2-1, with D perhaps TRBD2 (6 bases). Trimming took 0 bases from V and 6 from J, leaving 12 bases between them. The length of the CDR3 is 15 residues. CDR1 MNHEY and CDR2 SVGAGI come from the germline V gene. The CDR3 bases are TGTGCCAGCAGTTACTCACTAGCACTAGCCAATGAGCAGTTCTTC. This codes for CASSYSLALANEQFF.

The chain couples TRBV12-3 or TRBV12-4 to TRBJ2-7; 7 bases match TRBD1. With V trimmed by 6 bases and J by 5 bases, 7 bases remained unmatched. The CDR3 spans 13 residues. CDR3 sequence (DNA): TGTGCCAGCAGAGAGACAGGGATCCACGAGCAGTACTTC. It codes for CASRETGIHEQYF.

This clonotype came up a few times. The CDR3 nucleotides are TGTGCCAGCAGTGAAGAAGGGACAGGGTTTTTGGCAGAGACCCAGTACTTC. It encodes CASSEEGTGFLAETQYF. The chain couples TRBV6-1 to TRBJ2-5; 9 bases agree with TRBD1. Germline lookup yields CDR1 MNHNS and CDR2 SASEGT. The CDR3 length is 17 residues. The V segment lost 1 base and the J segment 4 bases; nucleotides outside the gene matches: 10.

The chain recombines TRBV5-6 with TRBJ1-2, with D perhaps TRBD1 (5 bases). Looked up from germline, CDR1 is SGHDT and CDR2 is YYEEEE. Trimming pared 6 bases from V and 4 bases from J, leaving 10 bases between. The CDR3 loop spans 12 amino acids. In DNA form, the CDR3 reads TGTGCCAGCAAGGGGCTGATCTATGGCTACACCTTC. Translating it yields CASKGLIYGYTF.

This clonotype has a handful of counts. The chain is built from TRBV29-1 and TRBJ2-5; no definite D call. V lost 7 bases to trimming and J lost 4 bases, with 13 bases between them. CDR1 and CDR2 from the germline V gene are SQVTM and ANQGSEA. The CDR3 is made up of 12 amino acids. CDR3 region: CSGSLVGETQYF. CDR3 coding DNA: TGCAGCGGTTCTCTGGTTGGAGAGACCCAGTACTTC.

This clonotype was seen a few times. In DNA, the CDR3 is TGCGCCAGCAGTGAAGGGGGCAGCTCCTACGAGCAGTACTTC. Its protein is CASSEGGSSYEQYF. The chain couples TRBV10-1 to TRBJ2-7; 7 nucleotides agree with TRBD1. This CDR3 contains 14 residues. The junction had 2 bases not matched to a gene; V was cut back by 3 bases and J by 0 bases. Looked up from germline, CDR1 is WNHNN and CDR2 is SYGVQD (reference sequence).

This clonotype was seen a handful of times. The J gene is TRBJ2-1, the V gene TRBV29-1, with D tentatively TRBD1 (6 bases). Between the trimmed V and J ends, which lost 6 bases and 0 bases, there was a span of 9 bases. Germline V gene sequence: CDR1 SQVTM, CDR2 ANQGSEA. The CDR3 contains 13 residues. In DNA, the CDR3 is TGCAGCGTGTACAGGGTCTCCTACAATGAGCAGTTCTTC. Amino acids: CSVYRVSYNEQFF.